These T cell receptor beta chains were read from a single sample in a study of T-cell memory formation after mild COVID-19. Using its own MiXCR run on the 5' RACE reads, TCRdb lists one record per CDR3 protein. The sample carries approximately 150,000 distinct CDR3 sequences, roughly 6.2% recorded once. Sequenced: PBMCs or a T cell subset sorted from them (not recorded which). Receptors originate from an adult woman who had mild COVID-19 (a few samples of this study predate the infection). Cell type and time point are not known. The CDR3 runs from the conserved cysteine through the conserved F or W. Fields, in order: clone size, V gene, J gene, D gene, CDR3 protein, CDR3 DNA. A D gene is named only where the DNA matches it firmly. Size is stated for part of the rows, as once, few or many counts, or as a class when the clone is expanded.

-	TRBV7-2	TRBJ1-2	-	CASSLVLYGYTF	TGTGCCAGCAGCTTAGTACTCTATGGCTACACCTTC
few	TRBV29-1	TRBJ2-1	TRBD2	CSVGTSGRAYNEQFF	TGCAGCGTGGGGACTAGCGGGAGGGCGTACAATGAGCAGTTCTTC
-	TRBV5-5	TRBJ2-7	-	CASSLGLGVSYEQYF	TGTGCCAGCAGCTTGGGACTAGGGGTCTCCTACGAGCAGTACTTC
-	TRBV30	TRBJ2-3	TRBD2	CACRPLLADYTDTQYF	TGTGCCTGCCGGCCGTTGCTAGCGGATTACACAGATACGCAGTATTTT
-	TRBV25-1	TRBJ2-1	-	CASRSTGILHNEQFF	TGTGCCAGCCGCTCCACAGGGATTCTACACAATGAGCAGTTCTTC
few	TRBV12-3/TRBV12-4	TRBJ2-3	TRBD2	CASSSSGGYTDTQYF	TGTGCCAGCAGTTCTAGCGGGGGGTACACAGATACGCAGTATTTT
many	TRBV7-9	TRBJ2-3	TRBD2	CASSPSGGYTDTQYF	TGTGCCAGCAGCCCGAGCGGGGGATACACAGATACGCAGTATTTT
many	TRBV6-4	TRBJ1-4	-	CASSVAVGEKLFF	TGTGCCAGCAGTGTGGCGGTGGGGGAAAAACTGTTTTTT
few	TRBV2	TRBJ2-1	-	CASSSAPSYNEQFF	TGTGCCAGCAGTAGCGCGCCCTCCTACAATGAGCAGTTCTTC
few	TRBV3-1	TRBJ2-5	-	CASSLPSRNKETQYF	TGTGCCAGCAGCCTTCCCAGCAGAAACAAAGAGACCCAGTACTTC
-	TRBV7-2	TRBJ2-1	-	CASSPRVASEQFF	TGTGCCAGCAGCCCCCGAGTAGCTTCTGAGCAGTTCTTC
-	TRBV7-9	TRBJ1-6	-	CASSHDDYGPSANSPLHF	TGTGCCAGCAGTCATGACGACTACGGCCCTTCAGCTAATTCACCCCTCCACTTT
many	TRBV2	TRBJ1-4	-	CASRGSEKLFF	TGTGCCAGCAGGGGGAGTGAAAAACTGTTTTTT
few	TRBV6-2/TRBV6-3	TRBJ2-1	-	CASSLARVQNEQFF	TGTGCCAGCAGTCTGGCCCGAGTCCAGAATGAGCAGTTCTTC
-	TRBV7-9	TRBJ1-2	TRBD1	CASSPRDSDYGYTF	TGTGCCAGCAGTCCCCGGGACAGCGACTATGGCTACACCTTC
-	TRBV29-1	TRBJ2-3	-	CSVEKGRTDTQYF	TGCAGCGTTGAGAAAGGGCGCACAGATACGCAGTATTTT
few	TRBV7-6	TRBJ2-7	-	CASSLGHGEQYF	TGTGCCAGCAGCTTGGGACACGGGGAGCAGTACTTC
few	TRBV10-3	TRBJ2-7	TRBD1	CAISDPRRGNEQYF	TGTGCCATCAGTGACCCTCGCAGGGGGAACGAGCAGTACTTC
many	TRBV7-2	TRBJ2-1	TRBD1	CASSEGQPYNEQFF	TGTGCCAGCAGCGAGGGACAGCCATACAATGAGCAGTTCTTC
few	TRBV18	TRBJ1-2	TRBD1	CASSPRGPEYGYTF	TGTGCCAGCTCACCCAGGGGGCCTGAATATGGCTACACCTTC
-	TRBV4-1	TRBJ1-5	TRBD1	CASSPGQGPNDQPQHF	TGCGCCAGCAGCCCAGGACAGGGACCAAACGATCAGCCCCAGCATTTT
-	TRBV18	TRBJ2-7	-	CASSPPGRGYEQYF	TGTGCCAGCTCACCACCGGGCAGGGGCTACGAGCAGTACTTC
many	TRBV12-3/TRBV12-4	TRBJ2-1	TRBD2	CASSSSGRVANNEQFF	TGTGCCAGCAGTTCCTCGGGGAGGGTAGCGAACAATGAGCAGTTCTTC
-	TRBV5-5	TRBJ2-2	TRBD2	CASSLGTSGRIRFTGELFF	TGTGCCAGCAGCTTGGGGACTAGCGGGAGAATAAGGTTCACCGGGGAGCTGTTTTTT
many	TRBV7-9	TRBJ2-1	-	CASSLRGAGNEQFF	TGTGCCAGCAGCTTACGGGGGGCCGGTAATGAGCAGTTCTTC
-	TRBV2	TRBJ2-7	-	CASSRSFAARSYEQYF	TGTGCCAGCAGTCGCAGCTTCGCAGCTAGGTCCTACGAGCAGTACTTC
few	TRBV19	TRBJ2-5	TRBD2	CASGIGTSGPFQETQYF	TGTGCCAGTGGCATCGGGACTAGCGGACCCTTTCAAGAGACCCAGTACTTC
-	TRBV24-1	TRBJ1-2	-	CATSEGYGYTF	TGTGCCACCAGTGAGGGATATGGCTACACCTTC
-	TRBV6-5	TRBJ1-1	TRBD1	CASSSAQGNWVAEAFF	TGTGCCAGCAGCTCCGCACAGGGGAATTGGGTCGCTGAAGCTTTCTTT
-	TRBV5-1	TRBJ1-1	-	CASSSGEWRTEAFF	TGCGCCAGCAGCTCAGGGGAATGGAGGACTGAAGCTTTCTTT
few	TRBV12-3/TRBV12-4	TRBJ2-7	-	CASSLLLTYEQYF	TGTGCCAGCAGTTTATTACTAACCTACGAGCAGTACTTC
few	TRBV3-1	TRBJ1-1	TRBD1	CASSLFLIPGQLNTEAFF	TGTGCCAGCAGCCTATTCCTTATACCGGGACAGCTGAACACTGAAGCTTTCTTT
-	TRBV18	TRBJ1-1	-	CASSPQVLNTEAFF	TGTGCCAGCTCCCCACAGGTACTGAACACTGAAGCTTTCTTT
-	TRBV29-1	TRBJ1-2	-	CSVEGTDYAYYGYTF	TGCAGCGTTGAGGGCACAGACTATGCTTACTATGGCTACACCTTC
few	TRBV20-1	TRBJ2-5	TRBD2	CSARSPGLAGTQETQYF	TGCAGTGCTAGATCCCCGGGACTAGCGGGGACCCAAGAGACCCAGTACTTC
few	TRBV7-9	TRBJ2-2	-	CASSSVRSAQTNTGELFF	TGTGCCAGCAGCTCGGTTAGGTCGGCTCAAACGAACACCGGGGAGCTGTTTTTT
few	TRBV21-1	TRBJ1-1	-	CASSVTHDPEAFF	TGTGCCAGCAGCGTAACTCACGATCCTGAAGCTTTCTTT